One TCR beta chain is described in this entry. The antigen is not known. Using immunoSEQ multiplex PCR, the repertoire was profiled, and TCRdb retains in-frame clones only, with some absent. The sample holds some 240,000 clones, 70% to 90% seen once. This entry belongs to a study of Ad26.COV2.S vaccination and SARS-CoV-2 variants. The wider study: The donor was enrolled in the Ad26.COV2.S arm of the COV1001 trial. Findings of the study overall: Substantial breadth was reportedly displayed by spike-specific CD8+ and CD4+ T cell responses after vaccination.

The sample's treatment: some 20 received Ad26.COV2.S at low or high dose, single or two shots; several received placebo; per-sample allocation not given. Samples were taken on day 63 after the first vaccine or placebo injection. This clonotype originated in a person aged 18-65 years who received the Ad26.COV2.S COVID-19 vaccine or a placebo. The source material was peripheral blood, sampled in a trial of Ad26.COV2.S vaccine versus placebo.

CDR3 sequence reads: CASSLVEAETQYF. The CDR3 nucleotides read TGTGCCAGCAGCTTAGTTGAGGCAGAGACCCAGTACTTC. V gene TRBV11-1 combines with J gene TRBJ2-5; D is unclear. V lost 1 base, J lost 4 bases, and 7 bases lay in between. The CDR3 is 13 residues long. From germline, CDR1 is SGHAT and CDR2 FQDESV (reference sequence).